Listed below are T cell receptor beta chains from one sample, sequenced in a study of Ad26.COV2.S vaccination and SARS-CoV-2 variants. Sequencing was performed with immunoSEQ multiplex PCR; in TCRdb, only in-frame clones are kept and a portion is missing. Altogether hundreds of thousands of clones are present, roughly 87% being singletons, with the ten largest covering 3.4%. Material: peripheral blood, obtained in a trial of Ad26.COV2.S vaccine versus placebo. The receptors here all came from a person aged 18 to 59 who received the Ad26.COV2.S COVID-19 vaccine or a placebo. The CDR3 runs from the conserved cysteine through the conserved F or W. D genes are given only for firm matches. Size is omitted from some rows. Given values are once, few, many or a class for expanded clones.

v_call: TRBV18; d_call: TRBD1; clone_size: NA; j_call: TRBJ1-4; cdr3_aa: CASSPLEPGGVYEKLFF; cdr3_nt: TGTGCCAGCTCACCACTCGAGCCAGGGGGCGTATATGAAAAACTGTTTTTT
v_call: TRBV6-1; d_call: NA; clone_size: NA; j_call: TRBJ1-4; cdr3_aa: CASSEGRGLGNEKLFF; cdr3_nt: TGTGCCAGCAGTGAAGGCCGGGGGTTAGGTAATGAAAAACTGTTTTTT
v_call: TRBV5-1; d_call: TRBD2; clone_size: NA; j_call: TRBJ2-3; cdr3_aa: CASSLAGGSTDTQYF; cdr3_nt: TGCGCCAGCAGCTTAGCGGGGGGATCCACAGATACGCAGTATTTT
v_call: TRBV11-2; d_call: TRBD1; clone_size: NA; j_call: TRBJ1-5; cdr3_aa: CASSPLGGQGGQPQHF; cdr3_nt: TGTGCCAGCAGCCCACTTGGGGGACAGGGTGGTCAGCCCCAGCATTTT
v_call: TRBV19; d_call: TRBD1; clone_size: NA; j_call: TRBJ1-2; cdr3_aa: CASIGTATYGYTF; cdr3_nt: TGTGCCAGTATCGGGACAGCTACCTATGGCTACACCTTC
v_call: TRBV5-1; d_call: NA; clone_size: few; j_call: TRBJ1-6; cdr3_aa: CASSLSDYNSPLHF; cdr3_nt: TGCGCCAGCAGCTTGTCGGATTATAATTCACCCCTCCACTTT
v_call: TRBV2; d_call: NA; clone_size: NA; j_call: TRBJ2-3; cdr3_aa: CASSALVSTDTQYF; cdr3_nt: TGTGCCAGCAGTGCACTAGTCAGCACAGATACGCAGTATTTT
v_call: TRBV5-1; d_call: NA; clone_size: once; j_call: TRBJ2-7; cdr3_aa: CASSPDLGSGRYEQYF; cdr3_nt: TGCGCCAGCAGCCCGGATCTGGGGTCCGGAAGATACGAGCAGTACTTC
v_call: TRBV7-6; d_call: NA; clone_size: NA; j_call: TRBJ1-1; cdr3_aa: CASNPQPVETEAFF; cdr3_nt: TGTGCCAGCAACCCTCAGCCCGTCGAAACTGAAGCTTTCTTT
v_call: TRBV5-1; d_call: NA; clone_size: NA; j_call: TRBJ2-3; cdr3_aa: CASSLGTSDLTDTQYF; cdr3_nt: TGCGCCAGCAGCTTGGGAACGTCCGATCTCACAGATACGCAGTATTTT
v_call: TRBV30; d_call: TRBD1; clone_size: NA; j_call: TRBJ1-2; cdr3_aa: CAWSVGTGGAYGYTF; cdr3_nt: TGTGCCTGGAGTGTAGGGACAGGCGGGGCCTATGGCTACACCTTC
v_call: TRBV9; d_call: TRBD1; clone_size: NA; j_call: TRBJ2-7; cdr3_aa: CASSSRDRSYEQYF; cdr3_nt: TGTGCCAGCAGCTCCCGGGACAGGTCCTACGAGCAGTACTTC
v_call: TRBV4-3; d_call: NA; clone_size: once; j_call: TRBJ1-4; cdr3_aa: CASSQDWLVNEKLFF; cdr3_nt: TGCGCCAGCAGCCAAGACTGGTTAGTTAATGAAAAACTGTTTTTT
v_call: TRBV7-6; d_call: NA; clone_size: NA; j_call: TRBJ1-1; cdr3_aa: CASSLSFRTADEAFF; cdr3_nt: TGTGCCAGCAGCTTATCATTCAGGACAGCCGACGAAGCTTTCTTT
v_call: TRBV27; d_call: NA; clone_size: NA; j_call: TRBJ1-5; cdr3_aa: CASSLTEGPQHF; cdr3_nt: TGTGCCAGCAGTTTGACAGAGGGGCCCCAGCATTTT
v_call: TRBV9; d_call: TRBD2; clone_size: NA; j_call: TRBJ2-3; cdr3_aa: CASSVESGGAYTQYF; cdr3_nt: TGTGCCAGCAGCGTAGAAAGCGGGGGGGCTTATACGCAGTATTTT
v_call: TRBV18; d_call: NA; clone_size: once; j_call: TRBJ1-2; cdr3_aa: CASSPVSLGGGYGYTF; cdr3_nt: TGTGCCAGCTCACCGGTGTCTTTAGGCGGTGGCTATGGCTACACCTTC
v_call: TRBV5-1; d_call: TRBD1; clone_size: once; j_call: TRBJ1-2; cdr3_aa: CASSLGQGGGYTF; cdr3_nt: TGCGCCAGCAGCTTAGGACAGGGTGGCGGCTACACCTTC
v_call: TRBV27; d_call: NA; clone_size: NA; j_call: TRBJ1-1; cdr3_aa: CASNRQGPNTEAFF; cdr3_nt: TGTGCCAGCAACCGTCAGGGGCCAAACACTGAAGCTTTCTTT
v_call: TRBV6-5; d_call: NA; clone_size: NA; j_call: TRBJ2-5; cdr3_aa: CASSYSRSGVGETQYF; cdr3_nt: TGTGCCAGCAGTTACTCACGCTCTGGGGTGGGGGAGACCCAGTACTTC
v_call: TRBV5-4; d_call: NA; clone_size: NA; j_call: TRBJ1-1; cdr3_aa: CASSLASLGAEAFF; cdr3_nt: TGTGCCAGCAGCTTGGCCAGTTTGGGGGCGGAAGCTTTCTTT
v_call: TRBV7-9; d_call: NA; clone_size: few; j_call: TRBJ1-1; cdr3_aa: CASSLGPGSEAFF; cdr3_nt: TGTGCCAGCAGCTTAGGCCCGGGGTCTGAAGCTTTCTTT
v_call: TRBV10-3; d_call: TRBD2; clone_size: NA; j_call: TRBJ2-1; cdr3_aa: CAISEERDYNEQFF; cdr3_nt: TGTGCCATCAGTGAAGAGCGGGATTACAATGAGCAGTTCTTC
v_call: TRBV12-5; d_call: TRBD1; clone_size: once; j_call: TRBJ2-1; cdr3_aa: CASGLEVDRGNNEQFF; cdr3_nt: TGTGCTAGTGGTTTGGAAGTGGACAGGGGTAATAATGAGCAGTTCTTC
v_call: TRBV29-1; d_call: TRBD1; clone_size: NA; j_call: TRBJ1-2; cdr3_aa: CSALTGGNYGYTF; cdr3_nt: TGCAGCGCTCTGACAGGGGGAAACTATGGCTACACCTTC
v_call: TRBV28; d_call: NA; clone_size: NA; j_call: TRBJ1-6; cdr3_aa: CASILGSPSNSPLHF; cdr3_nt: TGTGCCAGCATCTTAGGGTCTCCGTCTAATTCACCCCTCCACTTT
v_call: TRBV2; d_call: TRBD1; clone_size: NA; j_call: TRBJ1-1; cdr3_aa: CASTPQGVLNTEAFF; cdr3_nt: TGTGCCAGCACCCCACAGGGGGTATTGAACACTGAAGCTTTCTTT
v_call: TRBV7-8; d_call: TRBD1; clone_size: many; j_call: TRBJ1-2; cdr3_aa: CASSETGQGAGGYGYTF; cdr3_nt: TGTGCCAGCAGCGAGACGGGACAGGGGGCTGGTGGCTATGGCTACACCTTC
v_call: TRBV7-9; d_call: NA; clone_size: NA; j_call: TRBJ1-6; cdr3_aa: CASSGGGGNSPLHF; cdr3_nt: TGTGCCAGCAGCGGGGGCGGGGGTAATTCACCCCTCCACTTT
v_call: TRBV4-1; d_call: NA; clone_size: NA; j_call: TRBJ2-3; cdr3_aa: CASSQDTGVWADTQYF; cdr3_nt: TGCGCCAGCAGCCAAGATACTGGCGTCTGGGCAGATACGCAGTATTTT
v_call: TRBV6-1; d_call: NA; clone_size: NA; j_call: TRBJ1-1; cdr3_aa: CASSEALNTEAFF; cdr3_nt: TGTGCCAGCAGTGAAGCCCTAAACACTGAAGCTTTCTTT
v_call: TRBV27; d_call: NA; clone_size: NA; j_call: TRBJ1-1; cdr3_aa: CASSFGMNTEAFF; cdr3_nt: TGTGCCAGCAGTTTTGGGATGAACACTGAAGCTTTCTTT
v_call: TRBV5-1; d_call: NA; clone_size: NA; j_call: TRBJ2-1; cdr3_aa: CASSPPGGSYNEQFF; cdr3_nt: TGCGCCAGCAGCCCCCCGGGTGGATCCTACAATGAGCAGTTCTTC
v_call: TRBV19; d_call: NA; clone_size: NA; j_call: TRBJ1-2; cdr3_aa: CASSIEGKGYTF; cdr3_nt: TGTGCCAGTAGTATAGAGGGGAAGGGCTACACCTTC
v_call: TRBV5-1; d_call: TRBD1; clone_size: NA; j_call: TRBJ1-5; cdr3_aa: CASAEGDREFQPQHF; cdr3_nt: TGCGCCAGCGCCGAGGGGGACAGGGAATTCCAGCCCCAGCATTTT
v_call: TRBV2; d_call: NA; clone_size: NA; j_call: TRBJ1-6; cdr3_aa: CASSDHRELPLHF; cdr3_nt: TGTGCCAGCAGTGACCACAGGGAACTACCCCTCCACTTT